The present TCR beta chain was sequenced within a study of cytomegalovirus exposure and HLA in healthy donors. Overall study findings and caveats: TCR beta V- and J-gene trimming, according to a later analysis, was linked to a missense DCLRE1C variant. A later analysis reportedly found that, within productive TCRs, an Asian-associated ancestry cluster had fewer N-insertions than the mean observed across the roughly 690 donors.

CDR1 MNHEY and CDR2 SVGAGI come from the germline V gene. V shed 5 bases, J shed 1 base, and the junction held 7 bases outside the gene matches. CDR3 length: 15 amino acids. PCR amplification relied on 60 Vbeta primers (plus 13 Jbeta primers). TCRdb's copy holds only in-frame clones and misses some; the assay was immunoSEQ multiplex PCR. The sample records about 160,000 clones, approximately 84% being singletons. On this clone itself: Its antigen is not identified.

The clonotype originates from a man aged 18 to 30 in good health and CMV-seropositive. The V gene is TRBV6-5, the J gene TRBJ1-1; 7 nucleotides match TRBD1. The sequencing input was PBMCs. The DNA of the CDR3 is TGTGCCAGCAGTCCCCAAAGACAGGGGAACACTGAAGCTTTCTTT. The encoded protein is CASSPQRQGNTEAFF.